These 21 T cell receptor beta chains came from one sample sequenced in a study of response to subunit inactivated influenza vaccine. A single record per CDR3 protein comes from TCRdb applying MiXCR to the RT-PCR reads. The sample holds around 180,000 distinct CDR3 sequences; 9.2% are singletons and the top ten take approximately 10%. Sequenced here: non-naive T cells sorted from PBMCs, sampled on the day of vaccination. The receptors derive from a man between 45 and 60 years old who received an inactivated influenza vaccine.

The chain recombines TRBV7-3 with TRBJ2-3; 9 bases are a match to TRBD1. The CDR3 is 15 amino acids. Germline V gives CDR1 SGHTA, CDR2 FQGTGA. Trimming at V came to 2 bases and at J to 3 bases, leaving 3 bases not matched to a gene. The CDR3 DNA follows: TGTGCCAGCAGCTTACATGGACAGGGGACAGATACGCAGTATTTT. Encoded protein: CASSLHGQGTDTQYF.

This clonotype came up a few times. The CDR3 nucleotides are TGTGCCAGCAGCTCGCGGGCGACTAGCTTCTCCTACGAGCAGTACTTC. Its protein product is CASSSRATSFSYEQYF. The chain joins TRBV7-2 to TRBJ2-7, with 7 bases lining up with TRBD2. This CDR3 has 16 amino acids. Germline CDR1 and CDR2: SGHTA and FQGNSA. V gave up 4 bases and J gave up 0 bases; unmatched junction bases: 9.

In this sample, this clonotype turned up a few times. This sequence joins TRBV6-1 and TRBJ1-5, with D tentatively TRBD1 (5 bases). The V gene lost 7 bases and the J gene lost 1 base, with 14 bases spanning the gap. CDR3 length: 15 residues. CDR1 and CDR2 (germline): MNHNS, SASEGT. The CDR3 DNA sequence: TGTGCCAGCAAAGACGGGGGAGAGAGCAATCAGCCCCAGCATTTT. Its protein is CASKDGGESNQPQHF.

The chain recombines TRBV5-1 with TRBJ2-7; D gene unclear. The CDR3 contains 13 residues. V was trimmed by 4 bases and J by 0 bases, leaving 8 bases between them. In germline, CDR1 is SGHRS, CDR2 YFSETQ. The CDR3 nucleotides are TGCGCCAGCAGCACAAGCAGCTCCTACGAGCAGTACTTC. It codes for CASSTSSSYEQYF.

The chain uses TRBV12-3 or TRBV12-4 and TRBJ2-1; 8 nucleotides line up with TRBD2. The trim removed 5 bases at V and 6 bases at J, leaving 9 bases unmatched. The CDR3 is 15 residues long. In DNA, the CDR3 is TGTGCCAGCAGTACCCATAACGGGGGGGGCAATGAGCAGTTCTTC. It specifies CASSTHNGGGNEQFF.

At least ten counts were recorded for this clonotype. The chain carries TRBV29-1 and TRBJ1-5; D is perhaps TRBD1 (5 bases). This CDR3 is 14 amino acids long. The germline gives CDR1 SQVTM, CDR2 ANQGSEA. V was clipped by 5 bases and J by 3 bases, with 14 bases between them. The CDR3 nucleotides read TGCAGCGTTACCTCCGGGGACGCCAATCAGCCCCAGCATTTT. It encodes CSVTSGDANQPQHF.

This clonotype was observed a few times. The chain joins TRBV3-1 to TRBJ2-4, with TRBD1 identical over 8 bases. The V and J ends lost 2 bases and 3 bases, in that order; junction bases with no gene match: 6. The germline CDR1 and CDR2 sequences are LGHDT and YNNKEL (reference sequence). This CDR3 has 16 amino acids. The CDR3 reads CASSQRQGFGKNIQYF. Written as DNA, the CDR3 is TGTGCCAGCAGCCAACGACAGGGGTTTGGCAAAAACATTCAGTACTTC.

The sample holds a few counts of this clonotype. The chain joins TRBV7-2 to TRBJ1-2; 7 positions match TRBD1. Germline loops: CDR1 SGHTA, CDR2 FQGNSA. V shed 5 bases, J shed 5 bases, and the junction held 14 bases outside the gene matches. The CDR3 loop spans 16 amino acids. CDR3 in DNA: TGTGCCAGCAGCCCTCGAACTCCCGGGACAGCTTATGGCTACACCTTC. Translation gives CASSPRTPGTAYGYTF.

This chain links TRBV2 with TRBJ1-5; D might be TRBD1 (6 bases). V dropped 7 bases and J dropped 0 bases, with 13 bases sitting between them. The germline CDR1 and CDR2 sequences are SNHLY and FYNNEI. The CDR3 has 15 residues. The DNA for the CDR3 is TGTGCCAGCACCAGGGACACGACTAGCAATCAGCCCCAGCATTTT. The encoded protein is CASTRDTTSNQPQHF.

The chain combines TRBV5-1 with TRBJ2-5, with TRBD2 identical over 7 bases. The CDR3 is 14 amino acids. Per germline, CDR1 SGHRS and CDR2 YFSETQ. The V gene end was trimmed by 3 bases and the J gene end by 1 base; junction bases not matched to a gene: 3. CDR3 bases: TGCGCCAGCAGCTCCGGGGGGTTCCAAGAGACCCAGTACTTC. Residues: CASSSGGFQETQYF.

This chain joins TRBV5-1 and TRBJ1-4; D ambiguous. CDR3 length: 14 amino acids. From germline, CDR1 is SGHRS and CDR2 YFSETQ. V was cut by 5 bases and J by 5 bases, with 13 bases left in between. CDR3 loop: CASSPAERNEKLFF. Written as DNA, the CDR3 is TGCGCCAGCAGTCCGGCAGAGCGAAATGAAAAACTGTTTTTT.

This clonotype was detected many times. The V and J genes are TRBV30 and TRBJ1-1; no definite D call. This CDR3 is built from 14 residues. The V end lost 4 bases, the J end lost 2 bases, and 14 bases lay between the germline ends. Germline V gene sequence: CDR1 GTSNPN, CDR2 SVGIG (reference sequence). The CDR3 protein is CAWTPRQPNTEAFF. The CDR3 bases are TGTGCCTGGACCCCCCGTCAACCAAACACTGAAGCTTTCTTT.

This clonotype was recorded at least ten times. The V gene is TRBV5-1, the J gene TRBJ2-1; TRBD2 matches at 9 bases. This CDR3 is built from 19 residues. In germline, CDR1 is SGHRS, CDR2 YFSETQ. J was trimmed by 0 bases and V by 2 bases; bases with no gene match: 12. CDR3 DNA sequence: TGCGCCAGCAGCTTTCCGGAGCGGGAGGATTCCAACTCCTACAATGAGCAGTTCTTC. As protein: CASSFPEREDSNSYNEQFF.

At least ten counts were recorded for this clonotype. The chain combines TRBV5-6 with TRBJ2-2; no clear D gene. The CDR3 contains 13 residues. Between the trimmed V and J ends, which lost 3 bases and 6 bases, there was a span of 9 bases. Germline assignment: CDR1 SGHDT and CDR2 YYEEEE. The CDR3 loop is CASSYNLAGELFF. The CDR3, as DNA: TGTGCCAGCAGCTATAACTTAGCCGGGGAGCTGTTTTTT.

This clonotype appeared a few times. This chain connects TRBV7-9 to TRBJ1-3, with D maybe TRBD1 (5 bases). CDR1 SEHNR and CDR2 FQNEAQ come from the germline V gene (reference sequence). This CDR3 is 15 amino acids long. The V gene lost 6 bases and the J gene lost 2 bases, with 14 bases spanning the gap. As DNA, the CDR3 is TGTGCCAGCAGTGCCGGGACCGTCGCTGGAAACACCATATATTTT. It codes for CASSAGTVAGNTIYF.

This clonotype was recorded a few times. This sequence joins TRBV20-1 and TRBJ1-2; D is uncertain. The CDR3 contains 12 residues. The germline CDR1 and CDR2 sequences are DFQATT and SNEGSKA (reference sequence). V lost 3 bases to trimming and J lost 6 bases, with 11 bases between them. The CDR3 region is CSARPGYDGYTF. The DNA of the CDR3 is TGCAGTGCTAGGCCGGGATACGATGGCTACACCTTC.

The chain recombines TRBV12-3 or TRBV12-4 with TRBJ2-5; TRBD1 might be the D (6 bases). There are 14 residues in the CDR3. Trimming removed 5 bases at V and 1 base at J, with 11 bases between. CDR3 bases: TGTGCCAGCAGTATTAGGACAGTCCAAGAGACCCAGTACTTC. Translated, it gives CASSIRTVQETQYF.

This rearrangement joins TRBV28 to TRBJ1-1; no reliable D call. This CDR3 has 13 amino acids. Germline CDR1 MDHEN, CDR2 SYDVKM. Trimming took 2 bases from V and 0 from J, leaving 4 bases between them. Here the CDR3 DNA reads TGTGCCAGCAGTTTACACCTGAACACTGAAGCTTTCTTT. Its protein product is CASSLHLNTEAFF.

This clonotype was seen many times. The chain has TRBV25-1 and TRBJ2-2; D uncertain. Germline V gene lookup returns CDR1 MGHDK and CDR2 SYGVNS. With 5 bases removed from V and 3 bases from J, the gap between germline ends came to 16 bases. The CDR3 sequence is 16 residues long. CDR3 DNA sequence: TGTGCCAGCAGTAGAGAGGCAACGGGCGACACCGGGGAGCTGTTTTTT. It specifies CASSREATGDTGELFF.

This chain links TRBV6-2 or TRBV6-3 with TRBJ2-2, with D possibly called TRBD1 or TRBD2 (5 bases each). The CDR3 length is 14 residues. With 6 bases removed from V and 6 bases from J, the gap between germline ends came to 14 bases. Germline V CDR1 and CDR2: MNHEY, SVGEGT. The CDR3 DNA reads as TGTGCCAGCAGCGGGGCGAATAGGCCCGGGGAGCTGTTTTTT. This gives the protein CASSGANRPGELFF.

The chain has TRBV27 and TRBJ2-7; 9 bases align to TRBD1. Germline V lookup: CDR1 MNHEY, CDR2 SMNVEV (reference sequence). After removal of 5 bases from V and 0 bases from J, the junction contained 14 bases not matched to a gene. The length of the CDR3 is 18 residues. CDR3 protein: CASSGHWRGQGVSYEQYF. The CDR3 DNA reads as TGTGCCAGCAGTGGCCACTGGCGGGGACAGGGAGTCTCCTACGAGCAGTACTTC.